This T cell receptor (beta chain) was sequenced for a study of blood T cell repertoires in COVID-19. Study-wide background: Acute and convalescent COVID-19 specimens originated in the United States, Italy and Spain. Sources were T cells, B-cell-depleted T cells, or PBMCs; the material itself was cDNA or gDNA.

V was shortened by 0 bases and J by 9 bases, with 23 bases between the two germline ends. The CDR3 consists of 17 residues. From germline, CDR1 is MDHEN and CDR2 SYDVKM. In the study's own analysis: Amplification from reference gene primers served as the basis for estimated nucleated cell counts. Measured with immunoSEQ multiplex PCR; TCRdb has only the in-frame clones, and not every one. That table gives V, J and clone size, and the DNA gave D and trimming. Of 250,000 to 300,000 clones in the sample, 88% were seen once. Sequencing was performed on peripheral blood. The chain carries TRBV28 and TRBJ1-1, with D possibly being TRBD1 (6 bases). This clonotype was sampled from a woman aged 40-49 years who had recovered from COVID-19. The CDR3 DNA is TGTGCCAGCAGTTTATGGGTCGGGAAGGAGACAGGCCCCAAAGCTTTCTTT. This codes for CASSLWVGKETGPKAFF.